This T cell receptor beta chain emerged from a study of cytomegalovirus exposure and HLA in healthy donors. Whole-study findings and limits: Overall, under 200 TCR beta chains were annotated as cytomegalovirus-associated. Later, an analysis found that TCR clusters from the first cohort tended to co-occur in the 95 to 150 validation repertoires. It was reported that the classifier diagnosed cytomegalovirus status with high specificity and sensitivity in both the original and validation cohorts.

Assay used: immunoSEQ multiplex PCR; TCRdb lists only in-frame clones, some missing. Counted here are roughly 90,000 clones, less than 85% occurring once; the ten biggest clones make up 20% to 25%. About this clone: The antigen is not known.

This CDR3 comprises 18 residues. The receptor comes from a young man in good health and CMV-seropositive. V is TRBV21-1 and J is TRBJ2-1; the table calls TRBD1, which could not be checked here. TRBV21-1 is designated a pseudogene. Material: PBMCs. This CDR3 reads CARERLYRGPRIYNEQFF. The CDR3 DNA is TGTGCCAGAGAAAGATTGTACAGGGGGCCGCGGATATACAATGAGCAGTTCTTC.